This T cell receptor (beta chain) was captured by sequencing in a study of blood T cell repertoires in COVID-19. At the level of the study: The samples span acute and convalescent COVID-19 from the United States, Italy and Spain. In each case, the material was cDNA or gDNA derived from T cells, B-cell-depleted T cells, or PBMCs.

CDR1 SNHLY and CDR2 FYNNEI come from the germline V gene. The CDR3 totals 15 residues. V shed 5 bases, J shed 1 base, and the junction held 5 bases outside the gene matches. In the authors' methods: Reference gene primer amplification gave nucleated cell count estimates. Assay used: immunoSEQ multiplex PCR; TCRdb lists only in-frame clones, some missing. V and J calls plus clone size are reproduced from that table; the DNA served to infer D and trimming. The sample records around 300,000 clones, 65% to 90% being singletons. Sample: peripheral blood. The sequence came from a human donor in a cohort sampled during active COVID-19. The chain couples TRBV2 to TRBJ2-5; 9 nucleotides line up with TRBD1. The CDR3, as DNA: TGTGCCAGCAGTAGCAGGACAGGGGCCCAAGAGACCCAGTACTTC. Translation gives CASSSRTGAQETQYF.